The TCR beta chain described here comes from a study of type 1 regulatory T cells. TCRdb reprocessed the reads via MiXCR and lists one record per CDR3 protein. The sample lists some 6,200 distinct CDR3 sequences, around 29% occurring once. V was shortened by 4 bases and J by 2 bases, with 21 bases between the two germline ends. Germline CDR1 reads MNHEY; CDR2 reads SVGAGI. The CDR3 spans 17 residues. This clonotype is labeled medium-sized. What it binds is not known. Sequenced sample: cultured T cells, either the whole culture or a sorted T cell fraction (not recorded which). Subset denoted: Tr1-enriched cell product generated in vitro against host alloantigens. This clonotype was sampled from a human donor in good health. The genes are TRBV6-5 and TRBJ2-7, with D perhaps TRBD2 (6 bases). CDR3 region: CASSLSYGGIPPYEQYF. In DNA, the CDR3 is TGTGCCAGCAGTTTGTCTTATGGAGGGATTCCCCCCTACGAGCAGTACTTC.